One and the same sample provided the 19 T cell receptor beta chains below, sequenced in a study of OX40 agonist ivuxolimab in advanced cancers. Measured with immunoSEQ multiplex PCR; TCRdb has only the in-frame clones, and not every one. The table lists 20,000 to 25,000 clones, roughly nine tenths of them singletons, with 20% to 25% in the top ten. The input for sequencing was CD4+ or CD8+ T cells sorted from blood, taken in a trial of the OX40 agonist ivuxolimab. All receptors derive from an adult with an advanced solid tumor such as melanoma, head and neck, liver or kidney cancer.

V and J are TRBV9 and TRBJ2-2; D remains unclear. The CDR3 is made up of 17 amino acids. Trimming cost V 5 bases and J 1 base, with 18 bases left between them. Germline loops: CDR1 SGDLS, CDR2 YYNGEE. CDR3 region: CASSRRAFGGNTGELFF. CDR3 in DNA: TGTGCCAGCAGTCGACGGGCTTTCGGCGGGAACACCGGGGAGCTGTTTTTT.

The chain uses TRBV28 and TRBJ1-5, with a tentative D call TRBD1 (6 bases). The CDR3 is 14 amino acids. Trimming took 6 bases from V and 0 from J, leaving 9 bases between them. Germline V lookup: CDR1 MDHEN, CDR2 SYDVKM. The CDR3 nucleotides are TGTGCCAGCAGCTCGACAGGTAGCAATCAGCCCCAGCATTTT. Protein: CASSSTGSNQPQHF.

V usage is TRBV7-9 and J usage is TRBJ1-1; 11 bases agree with TRBD1. The J segment lost 2 bases and the V segment lost 5 bases, leaving 1 base of the junction unmatched. The V gene's germline CDR1 is SEHNR and CDR2 FQNEAQ (reference sequence). CDR3 size: 14 residues. The chain's CDR3 is CASSRTGGNTEAFF. The CDR3 coding sequence is TGTGCCAGCAGCCGGACAGGGGGCAACACTGAAGCTTTCTTT.

The rearrangement links TRBV4-3 to TRBJ1-1; 8 bases match TRBD1. The CDR3 consists of 15 residues. The V segment lost 4 bases and the J segment 8 bases; nucleotides outside the gene matches: 12. Germline assignment: CDR1 LGHNA and CDR2 YSLEER. CDR3 loop: CASSPGGLRAGEAFF. The CDR3 DNA reads as TGCGCCAGCAGCCCAGGGGGCTTGAGGGCAGGGGAAGCTTTCTTT.

The CDR3 reads CASSFGTGTGELFF. The CDR3 coding sequence is TGTGCCAGCAGCTTCGGGACAGGCACCGGGGAGCTGTTTTTT. The V and J genes are TRBV5-6 and TRBJ2-2; 8 bases match TRBD1. J lost 4 bases, V lost 2 bases, and 1 base had no gene match. Germline CDR1 and CDR2: SGHDT and YYEEEE. CDR3 length equals 14 residues.

The chain employs TRBV6-5 and TRBJ2-7; D may be TRBD1 or TRBD2 (5 bases each). This CDR3 has 12 residues. The V gene lost 2 bases and the J gene lost 6 bases, with 8 bases spanning the gap. Germline values: CDR1 MNHEY, CDR2 SVGAGI. The CDR3 loop is CASSYEGSEQYF. CDR3 nucleotides: TGTGCCAGCAGTTACGAGGGGAGCGAGCAGTACTTC.

In this sample, this clone turned up once. The J gene is TRBJ2-2, the V gene TRBV7-9; tentative D call: TRBD1 (6 bases). The V end was cut by 5 bases, the J end by 6 bases, with 13 bases between. CDR1 is SEHNR, CDR2 FQNEAQ, per germline (reference sequence). The CDR3 loop spans 14 amino acids. The CDR3: CASSRVNRAGELFF. For the CDR3, the DNA is TGTGCCAGCAGCCGAGTCAACAGGGCCGGGGAGCTGTTTTTT.

This rearrangement joins TRBV27 to TRBJ2-3; D call uncertain. Per germline, CDR1 MNHEY and CDR2 SMNVEV (reference sequence). The germline V and J ends were trimmed by 0 bases and 15 bases, with 28 bases remaining between them. The CDR3 is 17 residues long. In DNA form, the CDR3 reads TGTGCCAGCAGTTTATCGCCTCAGGAGACCCGATTCACAGATTTATATTTT. Its protein product is CASSLSPQETRFTDLYF.

The chain couples TRBV7-9 to TRBJ2-7; 14 bases are shared with TRBD2. This CDR3 is 15 amino acids long. Germline V CDR1 and CDR2: SEHNR, FQNEAQ (reference sequence). J lost 4 bases, V lost 5 bases, and 4 bases had no gene match. This chain's CDR3 is CASSPTSGRAYEQYF. The CDR3 nucleotides are TGTGCCAGCAGCCCGACTAGCGGGAGGGCGTACGAGCAGTACTTC.

The chain is built from TRBV27 and TRBJ2-1; D is ambiguous. This CDR3 is built from 14 residues. V was shortened by 2 bases and J by 0 bases, with 5 bases between the two germline ends. The germline V gene has CDR1 MNHEY and CDR2 SMNVEV (reference sequence). The CDR3 reads CASSLGRSYNEQFF. The CDR3 bases are TGTGCCAGCAGTTTAGGGCGCTCCTACAATGAGCAGTTCTTC.

This chain's CDR3 is CASSIAPSGDEQFF. The CDR3 coding sequence is TGTGCCAGTAGTATCGCCCCCTCTGGCGATGAGCAGTTCTTC. The chain links TRBV19 to TRBJ2-1; D is unclear. Germline-derived CDR1 and CDR2 are LNHDA and SQIVND (reference sequence). There are 14 residues in the CDR3. Trimming removed 3 bases at V and 8 bases at J, with 14 bases between.

This clone was found a few times. The chain carries TRBV11-2 and TRBJ2-5; D unclear. CDR1 SGHAT and CDR2 FQNNGV come from the germline V gene. This CDR3 contains 15 residues. The V gene lost 5 bases and the J gene lost 5 bases, with 18 bases spanning the gap. Written as DNA, the CDR3 is TGTGCCAGCAGCCTGGTACGAAGAAGATCGGAGACCCAGTACTTC. This sequence encodes CASSLVRRRSETQYF.

The sample holds a few counts of this clone. The genes are TRBV7-8 and TRBJ2-2; D gene uncertain. The germline CDR1 and CDR2 sequences are SGHVS and FQNEAQ. Deletions cut 5 bases from V and 3 bases from J, with 7 bases between. This CDR3 is 13 amino acids long. Here the CDR3 reads CASSLLDTGELFF. In nucleotides, the CDR3 is TGTGCCAGCAGCCTGTTAGACACCGGGGAGCTGTTTTTT.

The rearrangement joins TRBV19 to TRBJ1-4, with D unresolved. From germline, CDR1 is LNHDA and CDR2 SQIVND (reference sequence). V was pared by 0 bases and J by 8 bases, with 13 bases between. The CDR3 runs 15 residues. This CDR3 reads CASSIDLRAGEKLFF. CDR3 DNA sequence: TGTGCCAGTAGTATAGATTTGAGGGCCGGCGAAAAACTGTTTTTT.

The CDR3 DNA sequence: TGTGCCAGTAGTATAGTAAGCCCCAACTACGAGCAGTACTTC. Protein: CASSIVSPNYEQYF. The chain links TRBV19 to TRBJ2-7; D not certain. The germline CDR1 and CDR2 sequences are LNHDA and SQIVND (reference sequence). This CDR3 comprises 14 residues. V lost 1 base and J 3 bases, leaving 10 bases between the germline ends.

This clone showed up just a few times. A read error may account for a junction end that differs from germline. The gene calls are TRBV27 and TRBJ2-3; 8 nucleotides line up with TRBD2. This CDR3 has 17 amino acids. CDR1 and CDR2 (germline): MNHEY, SMNVEV (reference sequence). CDR3: CASSPKNYGGGTDTQYF. CDR3 DNA: TGTGCCAGCAGTCCCAAAAACTACGGGGGGGGCACGGATACGCAGTATTTT.

The chain carries TRBV7-9 and TRBJ2-3, with 8 bases matching TRBD2. The trim removed 2 bases at V and 0 bases at J, leaving 10 bases unmatched. CDR1 and CDR2 (germline): SEHNR, FQNEAQ (reference sequence). The CDR3 length is 18 residues. The CDR3 coding sequence is TGTGCCAGCAGCTTACCGCTCCCGGGACTAGGCAGCACAGATACGCAGTATTTT. As protein: CASSLPLPGLGSTDTQYF.

This chain uses TRBV13 with TRBJ2-3, with 8 bases fitting TRBD2. The junction had 6 bases not matched to a gene; V was cut back by 2 bases and J by 5 bases. CDR3 size: 15 residues. In germline, CDR1 is PRHDT, CDR2 FYEKMQ (reference sequence). The CDR3 DNA reads TGTGCCAGCAGCTTAACAGCGGGGGAGGTAGATACGCAGTATTTT. It encodes CASSLTAGEVDTQYF.

The rearrangement uses TRBV7-9 and TRBJ2-1, with D hard to call. This CDR3 has 14 amino acids. V was cut by 0 bases and J by 10 bases, with 13 bases left in between. In germline, CDR1 is SEHNR, CDR2 FQNEAQ (reference sequence). The CDR3 DNA reads as TGTGCCAGCAGCTTAGCGACCAGTGGAAGGGAGCAGTTCTTC. Protein product: CASSLATSGREQFF.